This is a list of T cell receptor beta chains from one sample in a study of Ad26.COV2.S vaccination and SARS-CoV-2 variants. Data came from immunoSEQ multiplex PCR; TCRdb stores just in-frame clones and leaves some out. In the table there are about half a million clones, roughly nine tenths of which are singletons. This material consisted of peripheral blood, taken in a trial of Ad26.COV2.S vaccine versus placebo. Receptor source: a person between 18 and 65 years old who received the Ad26.COV2.S COVID-19 vaccine or a placebo. Both conserved end residues are part of each CDR3. Each record gives: CDR3 DNA, CDR3 protein, D gene, clone size, V gene, J gene. The D gene is left open where the match is weak. Rows give clone size only sometimes, using once, few, many, or a class for an expanded clone.

TGTGCCAGTACAACCCTCCGGGGAATATCCTCCTACAATGAGCAGTTCTTC,CASTTLRGISSYNEQFF,-,once,TRBV19,TRBJ2-1
TGTGCCAGCAGTACAATACAACCCGTGAGAGGCTACACCTTC,CASSTIQPVRGYTF,-,-,TRBV6-5,TRBJ1-2
TGTGCCAGCAGTCAGGGACCGACCTACGAGCAGTACTTC,CASSQGPTYEQYF,-,-,TRBV28,TRBJ2-7
TGCGCCAGCAGCCACGGGACTAGCGGGAGGGCCGACAATGAGCAGTTCTTC,CASSHGTSGRADNEQFF,TRBD2,-,TRBV5-1,TRBJ2-1
TGCGCCAGCAGTGGCAGGGGAAACACCGGGGAGCTGTTTTTT,CASSGRGNTGELFF,-,-,TRBV5-1,TRBJ2-2
TGTTCAGGCCCGTCAAGGGTTTGGGAAAAACTGTTTTTT,CSGPSRVWEKLFF,-,-,TRBV6-4,TRBJ1-4
TGTGCCAGCGCCTTTCGGGATTCACCCCTCCACTTT,CASAFRDSPLHF,-,-,TRBV9,TRBJ1-6
TGTGCCAGCAGTTCATCCGGGACAGGGGGCGGAAAACTGTTTTTT,CASSSSGTGGGKLFF,TRBD1,-,TRBV6-5,TRBJ1-4
TGTGCCAGCAGCTACGATGGGTCCACAAACACTGAAGCTTTCTTT,CASSYDGSTNTEAFF,-,-,TRBV9,TRBJ1-1
TGTGCCAGCAGTGAGGGACAGGCGAACACCGGGGAGCTGTTTTTT,CASSEGQANTGELFF,TRBD1,-,TRBV25-1,TRBJ2-2
TGTGCCTGGGGGTATAAAATGACAGGGGGAAACATTCAGTACTTC,CAWGYKMTGGNIQYF,TRBD1,-,TRBV30,TRBJ2-4